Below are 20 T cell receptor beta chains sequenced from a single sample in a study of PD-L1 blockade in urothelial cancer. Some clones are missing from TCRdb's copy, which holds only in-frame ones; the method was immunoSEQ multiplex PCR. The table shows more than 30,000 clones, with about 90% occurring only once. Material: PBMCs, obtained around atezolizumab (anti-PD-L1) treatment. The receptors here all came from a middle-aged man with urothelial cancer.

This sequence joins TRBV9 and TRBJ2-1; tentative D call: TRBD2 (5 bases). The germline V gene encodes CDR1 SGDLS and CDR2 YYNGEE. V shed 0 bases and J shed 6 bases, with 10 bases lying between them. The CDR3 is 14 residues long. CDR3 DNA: TGTGCCAGCAGCGTAGCGACTACTAGCAATGAGCAGTTCTTC. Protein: CASSVATTSNEQFF.

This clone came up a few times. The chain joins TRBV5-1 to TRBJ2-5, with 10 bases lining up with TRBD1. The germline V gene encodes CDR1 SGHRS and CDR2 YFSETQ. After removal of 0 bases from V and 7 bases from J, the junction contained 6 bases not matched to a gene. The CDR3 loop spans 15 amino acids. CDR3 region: CASSLEGQGTRTQYF. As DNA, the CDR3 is TGCGCCAGCAGCTTGGAGGGACAGGGGACTAGGACCCAGTACTTC.

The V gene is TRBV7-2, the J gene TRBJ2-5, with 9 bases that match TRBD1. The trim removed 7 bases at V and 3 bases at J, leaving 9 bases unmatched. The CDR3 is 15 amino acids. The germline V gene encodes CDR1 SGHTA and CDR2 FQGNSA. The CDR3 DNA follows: TGTGCCAGCACCACCTGGGGGACAGGGAAAGAGACCCAGTACTTC. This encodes CASTTWGTGKETQYF.

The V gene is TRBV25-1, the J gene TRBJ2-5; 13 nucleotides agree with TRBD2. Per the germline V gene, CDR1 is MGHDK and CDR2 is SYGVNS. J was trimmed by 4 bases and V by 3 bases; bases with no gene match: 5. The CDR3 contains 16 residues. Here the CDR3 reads CASSDGLAGEVETQYF. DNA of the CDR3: TGTGCCAGCAGTGACGGACTAGCGGGAGAGGTAGAGACCCAGTACTTC.

CDR3 residues: CASRTRAQAYSNQPQHF. CDR3 coding DNA: TGTGCCAGTAGGACCAGGGCTCAGGCATATAGCAATCAGCCCCAGCATTTT. The chain uses TRBV19 and TRBJ1-5; tentative D call: TRBD1 (5 bases). Germline V gives CDR1 LNHDA, CDR2 SQIVND (reference sequence). The CDR3 spans 17 residues. V was clipped by 6 bases and J by 0 bases, with 18 bases between them.

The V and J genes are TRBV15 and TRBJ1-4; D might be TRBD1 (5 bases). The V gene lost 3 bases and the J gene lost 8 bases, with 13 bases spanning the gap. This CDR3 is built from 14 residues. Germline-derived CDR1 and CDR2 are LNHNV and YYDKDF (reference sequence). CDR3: CATSSVRAEEKLFF. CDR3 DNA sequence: TGTGCCACCAGCAGCGTCAGGGCGGAGGAAAAACTGTTTTTT.

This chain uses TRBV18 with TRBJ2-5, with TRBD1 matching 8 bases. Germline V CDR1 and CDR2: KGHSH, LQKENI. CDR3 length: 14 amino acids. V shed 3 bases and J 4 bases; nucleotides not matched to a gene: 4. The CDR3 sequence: CASSPYDRGETQYF. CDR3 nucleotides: TGTGCCAGCTCACCCTATGACAGGGGAGAGACCCAGTACTTC.

CDR3 DNA: TGTGCCACCCTCGGACAGGTCGGGGTTAATTCACCCCTCCACTTT. This codes for CATLGQVGVNSPLHF. The rearrangement links TRBV10-3 to TRBJ1-6; 7 bases line up with TRBD1. Germline assignment: CDR1 ENHRY and CDR2 SYGVKD. The V segment lost 10 bases and the J segment 6 bases; nucleotides outside the gene matches: 12. The CDR3 is 15 amino acids.

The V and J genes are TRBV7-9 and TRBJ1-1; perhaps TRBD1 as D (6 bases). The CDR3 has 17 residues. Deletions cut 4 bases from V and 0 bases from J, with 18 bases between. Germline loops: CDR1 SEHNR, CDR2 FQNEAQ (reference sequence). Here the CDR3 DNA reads TGTGCCAGCAGCTCCTACAGCCGGGACACCCTGAACACTGAAGCTTTCTTT. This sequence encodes CASSSYSRDTLNTEAFF. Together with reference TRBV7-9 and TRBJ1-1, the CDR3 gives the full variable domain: DTGVSQNPRHKITKRGQNVTFRCDPISEHNRLYWYRQTLGQGPEFLTYFQNEAQLEKSRLLSDRFSAERPKGSFSTLEIQRTEQGDSAMYLCASSSYSRDTLNTEAFFGQGTRLTVV.

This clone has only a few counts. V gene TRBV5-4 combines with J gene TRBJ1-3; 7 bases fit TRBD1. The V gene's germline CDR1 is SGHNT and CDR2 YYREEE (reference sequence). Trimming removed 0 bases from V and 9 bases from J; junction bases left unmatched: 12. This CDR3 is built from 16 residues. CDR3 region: CASSLAVQGKIGTIYF. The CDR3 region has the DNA TGTGCCAGCAGCTTGGCCGTACAGGGGAAGATTGGCACCATATATTTT.

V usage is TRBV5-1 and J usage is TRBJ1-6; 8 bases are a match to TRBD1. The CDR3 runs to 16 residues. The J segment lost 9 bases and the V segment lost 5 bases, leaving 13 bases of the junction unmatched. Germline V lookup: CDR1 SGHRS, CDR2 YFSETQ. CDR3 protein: CASRTTGGLNPSPLHF. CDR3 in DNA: TGCGCCAGCAGGACCACAGGGGGGCTCAACCCTTCACCCCTCCACTTT. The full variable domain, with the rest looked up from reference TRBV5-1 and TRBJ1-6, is KAGVTQTPRYLIKTRGQQVTLSCSPISGHRSVSWYQQTPGQGLQFLFEYFSETQRNKGNFPGRFSGRQFSNSRSEMNVSTLELGDSALYLCASRTTGGLNPSPLHFGNGTRLTVT.

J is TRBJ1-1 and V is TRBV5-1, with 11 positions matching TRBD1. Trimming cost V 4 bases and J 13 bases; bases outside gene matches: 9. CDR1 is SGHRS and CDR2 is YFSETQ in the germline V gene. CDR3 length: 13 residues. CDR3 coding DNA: TGCGCCAGCAGCACTGGACAGGGGGCTTTTGTTTTCTTT. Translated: CASSTGQGAFVFF.

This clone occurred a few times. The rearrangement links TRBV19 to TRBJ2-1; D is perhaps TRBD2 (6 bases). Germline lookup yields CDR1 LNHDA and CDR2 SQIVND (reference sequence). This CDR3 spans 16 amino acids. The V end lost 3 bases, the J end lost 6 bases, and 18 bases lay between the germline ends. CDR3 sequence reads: CASSISVLARGNEQFF. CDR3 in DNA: TGTGCCAGTAGTATCTCTGTTCTAGCGCGAGGCAATGAGCAGTTCTTC.

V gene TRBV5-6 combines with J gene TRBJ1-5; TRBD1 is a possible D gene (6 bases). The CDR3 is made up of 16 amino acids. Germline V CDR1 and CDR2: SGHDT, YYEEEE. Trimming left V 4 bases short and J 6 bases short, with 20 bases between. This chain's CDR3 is CASSPQVGGAGQPQHF. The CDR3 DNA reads TGTGCCAGCAGCCCGCAAGTGGGGGGGGCAGGTCAGCCCCAGCATTTT.

The CDR3 DNA reads TGCGCCAGCAGCCCGCAGGTTTCTTACGAGCAGTACTTC. Translated, it gives CASSPQVSYEQYF. V usage is TRBV4-3 and J usage is TRBJ2-7; D is unresolved. This CDR3 comprises 13 residues. Germline V gene lookup returns CDR1 LGHNA and CDR2 YSLEER. Trimming removed 4 bases from V and 4 bases from J, with 11 bases in between.

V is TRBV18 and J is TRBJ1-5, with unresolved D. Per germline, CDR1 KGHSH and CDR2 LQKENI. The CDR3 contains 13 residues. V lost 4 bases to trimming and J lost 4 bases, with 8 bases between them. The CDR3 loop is CASSRAGNQPQHF. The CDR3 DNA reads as TGTGCCAGCTCACGGGCGGGGAATCAGCCCCAGCATTTT.

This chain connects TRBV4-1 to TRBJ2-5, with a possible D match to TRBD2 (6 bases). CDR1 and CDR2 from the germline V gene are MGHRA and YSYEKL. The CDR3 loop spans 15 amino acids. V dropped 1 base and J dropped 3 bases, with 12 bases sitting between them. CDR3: CASSQVTPGEETQYF. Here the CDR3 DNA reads TGCGCCAGCAGCCAAGTTACTCCGGGGGAAGAGACCCAGTACTTC.

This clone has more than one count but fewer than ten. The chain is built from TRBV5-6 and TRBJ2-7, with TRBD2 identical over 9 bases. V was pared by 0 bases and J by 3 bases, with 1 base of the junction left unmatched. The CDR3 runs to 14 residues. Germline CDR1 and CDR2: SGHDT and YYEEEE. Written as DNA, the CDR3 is TGTGCCAGCAGCTTGGGAGCGGGAGGCTACGAGCAGTACTTC. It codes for CASSLGAGGYEQYF.

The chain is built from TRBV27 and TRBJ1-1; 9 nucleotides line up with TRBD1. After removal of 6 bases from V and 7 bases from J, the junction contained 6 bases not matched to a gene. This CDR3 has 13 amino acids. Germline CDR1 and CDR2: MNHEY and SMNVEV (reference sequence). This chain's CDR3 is CASSWRQGDEAFF. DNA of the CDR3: TGTGCCAGCAGCTGGAGACAGGGGGATGAAGCTTTCTTT.

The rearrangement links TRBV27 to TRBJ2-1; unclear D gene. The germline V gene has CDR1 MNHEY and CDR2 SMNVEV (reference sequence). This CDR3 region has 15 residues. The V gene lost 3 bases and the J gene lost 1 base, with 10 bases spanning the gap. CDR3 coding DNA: TGTGCCAGCAGTTTCCCTCAGGTATCCTACAATGAGCAGTTCTTC. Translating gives CASSFPQVSYNEQFF.